The present entry profiles one TCR beta chain with its context. Only in-frame clones appear in the TCRdb table, and some are missing; sequencing was by immunoSEQ multiplex PCR. Of 70,000 to 100,000 clones in the sample, 90% were seen once. The data originate from a study of blood T cell repertoires in COVID-19. Study at large: Spain, Italy and the United States supplied samples that represented acute and convalescent COVID-19.

V lost 2 bases, J lost 2 bases, and 9 bases lay in between. The germline gives CDR1 SEHNR, CDR2 FQNEAQ (reference sequence). This CDR3 comprises 14 residues. The sequencing input was peripheral blood. This clonotype originated in a woman at least 80 years old with active or convalescent COVID-19. The gene calls are TRBV7-9 and TRBJ2-5; D may be TRBD1 (5 bases). In DNA form, the CDR3 reads TGTGCCAGCAGCTTAATAGGGGTTCAAGAGACCCAGTACTTC. Encoded protein: CASSLIGVQETQYF.